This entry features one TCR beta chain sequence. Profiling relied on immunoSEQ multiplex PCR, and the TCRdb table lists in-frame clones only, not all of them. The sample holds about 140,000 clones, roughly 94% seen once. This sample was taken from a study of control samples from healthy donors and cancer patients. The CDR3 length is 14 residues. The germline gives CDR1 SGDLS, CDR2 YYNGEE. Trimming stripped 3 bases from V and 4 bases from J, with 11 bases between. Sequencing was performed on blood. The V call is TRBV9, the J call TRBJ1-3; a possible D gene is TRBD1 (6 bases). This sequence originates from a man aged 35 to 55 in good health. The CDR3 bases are TGTGCCAGCAGCGGGGGAACAGGGGGAAACACCATATATTTT. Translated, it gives CASSGGTGGNTIYF. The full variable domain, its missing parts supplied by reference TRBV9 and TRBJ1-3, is DSGVTQTPKHLITATGQRVTLRCSPRSGDLSVYWYQQSLDQGLQFLIQYYNGEERAKGNILERFSAQQFPDLHSELNLSSLELGDSALYFCASSGGTGGNTIYFGEGSWLTVV.